A selection of T cell receptor beta chains follows, all from one sample in a study of T cells in localized non-small cell lung cancer. Repertoires were generated with immunoSEQ multiplex PCR, while TCRdb's copy carries only in-frame clones and drops some. The repertoire holds over 45,000 clones, with around 86% as singletons. Sample: PBMCs, taken before any cancer treatment. Receptors originate from a female donor with stage II lung adenocarcinoma. Each CDR3 is given without its conserved first and last residue. A D gene is named only where the DNA matches it firmly.

J: TRBJ1-5; D: .; V: TRBV7-9; CDR3: ASSLSVKHPQH
J: TRBJ2-2; D: TRBD2; V: TRBV5-1; CDR3: ASSWGTSGTGGGELF
J: TRBJ2-1; D: .; V: TRBV9; CDR3: ASSVGIRNEQF
J: TRBJ2-7; D: TRBD1; V: TRBV5-1; CDR3: ASSSSGYRDRANEQY
J: TRBJ2-2; D: .; V: TRBV10-3; CDR3: AIRQGGMDTGELF
J: TRBJ2-1; D: .; V: TRBV27; CDR3: ASSLRGTGHNEQF
J: TRBJ1-1; D: .; V: TRBV15; CDR3: ATSSPGKMNTEAF
J: TRBJ1-2; D: .; V: TRBV2; CDR3: ASTGDLGDGYT
J: TRBJ1-2; D: .; V: TRBV5-1; CDR3: ASSSDSYGYT
J: TRBJ1-3; D: TRBD1; V: TRBV11-2; CDR3: ASSLPRTGTSGNTIY
J: TRBJ1-5; D: .; V: TRBV5-5; CDR3: ASSFFAENQPQH
J: TRBJ1-4; D: .; V: TRBV5-4; CDR3: ASSTKETNEKLF
J: TRBJ2-1; D: .; V: TRBV10-1; CDR3: ASSESPGGGYEQF
J: TRBJ1-2; D: .; V: TRBV5-1; CDR3: ASSLEGRHHDGYT
J: TRBJ1-1; D: .; V: TRBV10-2; CDR3: ASSQGGAGTEAF
J: TRBJ1-1; D: .; V: TRBV2; CDR3: ASTSMNTEAF
J: TRBJ1-3; D: TRBD1; V: TRBV10-3; CDR3: AISEMEGAGPGNTIY
J: TRBJ1-2; D: TRBD1; V: TRBV5-6; CDR3: ASSRDARTGKGYT
J: TRBJ1-5; D: .; V: TRBV30; CDR3: AWTLGANQPQH
J: TRBJ2-1; D: TRBD2; V: TRBV29-1; CDR3: SVRAGGYEQF
J: TRBJ1-6; D: TRBD1; V: TRBV5-4; CDR3: ASSFDRAANSPLH
J: TRBJ1-1; D: TRBD1; V: TRBV12-5; CDR3: ASGPRGASSEAF
J: TRBJ1-1; D: TRBD1; V: TRBV6-5; CDR3: ASSYGGDRGSPEAF
J: TRBJ2-3; D: .; V: TRBV25-1; CDR3: ASGGARSFESTDTQY
J: TRBJ1-6; D: TRBD1; V: TRBV5-4; CDR3: ASSAGQDRGGSPLH
J: TRBJ1-6; D: .; V: TRBV14; CDR3: ASSQESLGSPLH
J: TRBJ1-5; D: .; V: TRBV6-1; CDR3: ASSERGTERQPQH
J: TRBJ2-2; D: .; V: TRBV5-1; CDR3: ASSLVASPNTGELF
J: TRBJ1-3; D: TRBD1; V: TRBV7-6; CDR3: ASSLEGRGTGNTIY
J: TRBJ2-5; D: .; V: TRBV7-9; CDR3: ASSDLGPHGETQY
J: TRBJ2-7; D: .; V: TRBV2; CDR3: ASSSDSTYEQY
J: TRBJ2-5; D: TRBD1; V: TRBV7-9; CDR3: ASSPGQGNSQETQY
J: TRBJ1-4; D: TRBD1; V: TRBV15; CDR3: ATSIVPGTVNEKLF
J: TRBJ1-1; D: TRBD1; V: TRBV2; CDR3: ASHQRDRHFLGAF
J: TRBJ1-4; D: .; V: TRBV30; CDR3: AWSEDLPSGTRNEKLF
J: TRBJ1-2; D: .; V: TRBV6-6; CDR3: ASSSAGLYT
J: TRBJ2-1; D: TRBD1; V: TRBV5-4; CDR3: ASSYGQGYNEQF
J: TRBJ1-2; D: TRBD1; V: TRBV25-1; CDR3: ASSETGGAWVHGYT
J: TRBJ2-2; D: .; V: TRBV11-2; CDR3: ASSFTRAGELF
J: TRBJ2-5; D: TRBD2; V: TRBV4-2; CDR3: ASSPIVGGGGETQY
J: TRBJ2-6; D: TRBD1; V: TRBV11-3; CDR3: ASSPGTGRGAGANVLT
J: TRBJ2-3; D: .; V: TRBV10-1; CDR3: ASAGSTDTQY
J: TRBJ2-1; D: TRBD1; V: TRBV27; CDR3: ASSPRQGYGNEQF
J: TRBJ2-2; D: TRBD1; V: TRBV5-4; CDR3: ASSFGQGLNTGELF
J: TRBJ2-4; D: .; V: TRBV6-6; CDR3: ASSPITQGGNIQY
J: TRBJ1-2; D: TRBD1; V: TRBV9; CDR3: ASSGLTGGELSGYT
J: TRBJ2-7; D: .; V: TRBV6-1; CDR3: ASSDRGSTGYEQY
J: TRBJ1-1; D: .; V: TRBV10-3; CDR3: AISVMLDAEAF
J: TRBJ2-1; D: .; V: TRBV10-1; CDR3: ASSENIEQF
J: TRBJ1-6; D: TRBD1; V: TRBV30; CDR3: AWTGTVRGSPLH
J: TRBJ1-1; D: .; V: TRBV6-1; CDR3: ASSDSPENTEAF
J: TRBJ1-1; D: TRBD1; V: TRBV19; CDR3: ASSIRGDRGMNTEAF
J: TRBJ2-5; D: .; V: TRBV5-6; CDR3: ASRGGSQETQY
J: TRBJ2-4; D: .; V: TRBV5-6; CDR3: ASSLGVLLSADIQY
J: TRBJ1-4; D: TRBD1; V: TRBV2; CDR3: ASAPGQALEKLF
J: TRBJ2-1; D: TRBD2; V: TRBV9; CDR3: ASSVAGGSYNEQF
J: TRBJ2-7; D: TRBD1; V: TRBV5-1; CDR3: ASRIQGGLYEQY
J: TRBJ1-4; D: .; V: TRBV4-2; CDR3: ASSQDPPGGQGEKLF
J: TRBJ1-2; D: .; V: TRBV6-5; CDR3: ASSSPGERSYGYT
J: TRBJ1-1; D: .; V: TRBV7-2; CDR3: ASSLAREQLAF